The rows below give T cell receptor beta chains drawn from one sample of a study of T cell repertoires in cytomegalovirus infection. TCRdb re-analysed the reads in MiXCR, keeping a single row per CDR3 protein. Found here are approximately 600,000 distinct CDR3 sequences, just under 40% of them singletons; the top ten hold about 48%. These TCRs are of unknown antigen specificity. The sequences come from cultured PBMCs, collected from culture after CMV antigen stimulation. Receptors originate from a human donor in good health (CMV status not recorded). Some clones in this sample may be carry-over from other donors' samples. Each CDR3 is given with its conserved first and last residue. The order of the fields is V gene, J gene, CDR3 protein.

v_gene: TRBV6-1; j_gene: TRBJ2-3; CDR3aa: CASRGTPTDTQYF
v_gene: TRBV7-8; j_gene: TRBJ1-1; CDR3aa: CASSLIWNTEAFF
v_gene: TRBV7-9; j_gene: TRBJ2-1; CDR3aa: CASSPRLAGGPSPEQFF
v_gene: TRBV7-5; j_gene: TRBJ2-5; CDR3aa: CISVPEAPGQGFQETQYF
v_gene: TRBV19; j_gene: TRBJ2-1; CDR3aa: CASSDRGTSGYNEQFF
v_gene: TRBV11-2; j_gene: TRBJ2-5; CDR3aa: CASSARGSQETQYF
v_gene: TRBV19; j_gene: TRBJ1-1; CDR3aa: CASSPALTNTEAFF
v_gene: TRBV7-9; j_gene: TRBJ1-5; CDR3aa: CASSPDGSGPQHF
v_gene: TRBV19; j_gene: TRBJ2-7; CDR3aa: CASSIGQDYEQYF
v_gene: TRBV6-1; j_gene: TRBJ1-6; CDR3aa: CASSDGPGSYNSPLHF
v_gene: TRBV12-3/TRBV12-4; j_gene: TRBJ1-4; CDR3aa: CASSPGKGNEKLFF
v_gene: TRBV7-2; j_gene: TRBJ2-2; CDR3aa: CASSLRTQGTGELFF
v_gene: TRBV7-8; j_gene: TRBJ2-5; CDR3aa: CASSLGRHQETQYF
v_gene: TRBV7-8; j_gene: TRBJ1-2; CDR3aa: CASSSVLGGAPYGYTF
v_gene: TRBV6-2/TRBV6-3; j_gene: TRBJ2-6; CDR3aa: CASSAWGSGANVLTF
v_gene: TRBV27; j_gene: TRBJ1-4; CDR3aa: CASSQTAATNEKLFF
v_gene: TRBV7-9; j_gene: TRBJ1-6; CDR3aa: CASSPAGTGISPLHF
v_gene: TRBV20-1; j_gene: TRBJ1-2; CDR3aa: CSAKDRKNYGYTF
v_gene: TRBV7-2; j_gene: TRBJ2-7; CDR3aa: CASSLGRQGASYEQYF
v_gene: TRBV10-3; j_gene: TRBJ2-2; CDR3aa: CAIRPGTGAAGELFF
v_gene: TRBV6-1; j_gene: TRBJ1-1; CDR3aa: CASSGEGRMNTEAFF
v_gene: TRBV10-3; j_gene: TRBJ2-7; CDR3aa: CAIRETGVGYEQYF
v_gene: TRBV6-1; j_gene: TRBJ2-4; CDR3aa: CASRTTSDRGGNIQYF
v_gene: TRBV6-1; j_gene: TRBJ2-1; CDR3aa: CASRANPGLVNEQFF
v_gene: TRBV5-1; j_gene: TRBJ2-3; CDR3aa: CASSLGPSGGATDTQYF
v_gene: TRBV29-1; j_gene: TRBJ2-2; CDR3aa: CSVEGTTGMRDTGELFF
v_gene: TRBV28; j_gene: TRBJ1-5; CDR3aa: CASSSTRDYGGNQPQHF
v_gene: TRBV11-2; j_gene: TRBJ1-4; CDR3aa: CASSLDQPLLGEKLFF
v_gene: TRBV2; j_gene: TRBJ2-1; CDR3aa: CASTKGLAGDDEQFF
v_gene: TRBV5-1; j_gene: TRBJ2-5; CDR3aa: CASSFGAARQETQYF
v_gene: TRBV5-6; j_gene: TRBJ2-3; CDR3aa: CASSLDGADTQYF
v_gene: TRBV12-3/TRBV12-4; j_gene: TRBJ1-2; CDR3aa: CASSSPGEDGYTF
v_gene: TRBV7-6; j_gene: TRBJ2-1; CDR3aa: CASSPNDPNEQFF
v_gene: TRBV19; j_gene: TRBJ2-7; CDR3aa: CASSKFGQATYEQYF
v_gene: TRBV19; j_gene: TRBJ2-3; CDR3aa: CASSMLAGTTDTQYF
v_gene: TRBV2; j_gene: TRBJ2-2; CDR3aa: CASSWTSPGELFF
v_gene: TRBV23-1; j_gene: TRBJ2-2; CDR3aa: CASSRIPSGNTGELFF
v_gene: TRBV11-2; j_gene: TRBJ2-1; CDR3aa: CASSLARETYNEQFF
v_gene: TRBV7-2; j_gene: TRBJ2-5; CDR3aa: CASSLGAGLSETQYF
v_gene: TRBV12-3/TRBV12-4; j_gene: TRBJ2-2; CDR3aa: CASSPTGFGELFF
v_gene: TRBV11-2; j_gene: TRBJ2-1; CDR3aa: CASSFEFPLHNEQFF
v_gene: TRBV10-3; j_gene: TRBJ2-7; CDR3aa: CAISLLQGINAYEQYF
v_gene: TRBV7-2; j_gene: TRBJ2-1; CDR3aa: CASSFTSVSEQFF
v_gene: TRBV28; j_gene: TRBJ2-7; CDR3aa: CASSPGFYEQYF
v_gene: TRBV7-2; j_gene: TRBJ2-7; CDR3aa: CASASGAGGPHTDEQYF
v_gene: TRBV7-9; j_gene: TRBJ2-5; CDR3aa: CASSFGGAETQYF
v_gene: TRBV7-2; j_gene: TRBJ2-3; CDR3aa: CASTEQPTDTQYF